A single sample is the source of the 15 T cell receptor beta chains below, sequenced in a study of T-cell memory formation after mild COVID-19. TCRdb itself ran the 5' RACE reads through MiXCR, one entry per CDR3 protein. The sample shows fewer than 400,000 distinct CDR3 sequences, about 16% of them seen only once. Material for sequencing was PBMCs or a T cell subset sorted from them (not recorded which). The origin of the receptors is a young man who had mild COVID-19 (a few samples of this study predate the infection). Cell type and time point are not known.

This clonotype was counted between two and nine times. The V and J genes are TRBV7-3 and TRBJ1-1, with D hard to call. Germline CDR1 SGHTA, CDR2 FQGTGA. CDR3 length: 13 residues. Trimming removed 4 bases at V and 2 bases at J, with 8 bases between. Written as DNA, the CDR3 is TGTGCCAGCAGCTCGACTTTAAACACTGAAGCTTTCTTT. The encoded protein is CASSSTLNTEAFF.

The V gene is TRBV11-2, the J gene TRBJ2-5; D perhaps matches TRBD1 (5 bases). Germline V lookup: CDR1 SGHAT, CDR2 FQNNGV. Trimming took off 2 bases at V and 5 bases at J, with 18 bases between the two ends. This CDR3 is built from 16 residues. CDR3 nucleotide sequence: TGTGCCAGCAGCTTAAGAGCCCTCGGACAATCGGAGACCCAGTACTTC. It specifies CASSLRALGQSETQYF.

This clonotype was recorded a few times. The V call is TRBV29-1, the J call TRBJ2-1; tentatively, D is TRBD2 (6 bases). The germline gives CDR1 SQVTM, CDR2 ANQGSEA. CDR3 length: 15 residues. Deletions cut 3 bases from V and 0 bases from J, with 12 bases between. As DNA, the CDR3 is TGCAGCGTTGAGGGGGGTTTGAGCTCCTACAATGAGCAGTTCTTC. Translation gives CSVEGGLSSYNEQFF.

This clonotype was seen more than once but under ten times. The V and J genes are TRBV5-1 and TRBJ2-3, with 8 bases matching TRBD2. Germline V lookup: CDR1 SGHRS, CDR2 YFSETQ. Losses at the gene ends were 2 bases for V and 3 bases for J; bases not matched to a gene: 5. The CDR3 contains 15 residues. The CDR3 here is CASSFSGLVTDTQYF. Here the CDR3 DNA reads TGCGCCAGCAGCTTCTCGGGACTAGTAACAGATACGCAGTATTTT.

The V call is TRBV20-1, the J call TRBJ2-5; TRBD2 might be the D (6 bases). The V and J ends lost 7 bases and 5 bases respectively, with 11 bases between them. CDR3 length equals 11 residues. Germline-derived CDR1 and CDR2 are DFQATT and SNEGSKA (reference sequence). The CDR3 protein is CSGLARETQYF. DNA for the CDR3: TGCAGTGGTCTAGCGAGGGAGACCCAGTACTTC.

The chain uses TRBV13 and TRBJ2-3; either TRBD1 or TRBD2 may supply D (6 bases each). CDR1 and CDR2 (germline): PRHDT, FYEKMQ (reference sequence). V was pared by 5 bases and J by 5 bases, with 14 bases between. CDR3 length equals 14 residues. In DNA, the CDR3 is TGTGCCAGCAGCCGATCCGGGGGCTTAGATACGCAGTATTTT. This encodes CASSRSGGLDTQYF.

The CDR3 loop reads CASSETARSSYNEQFF. The CDR3 nucleotides read TGTGCCAGCTCAGAAACAGCGCGGAGCTCCTACAATGAGCAGTTCTTC. The chain joins TRBV18 to TRBJ2-1; D is uncertain. V was pared by 5 bases and J by 0 bases, with 14 bases between. Germline CDR1 is KGHSH and CDR2 is LQKENI. The CDR3 contains 16 residues.

J is TRBJ2-2 and V is TRBV5-1, with a tentative D call TRBD2 (5 bases). The CDR3 is 13 residues long. In germline, CDR1 is SGHRS, CDR2 YFSETQ. Trimming left V 5 bases short and J 3 bases short, with 8 bases between. The CDR3 coding sequence is TGCGCCAGCAGGATGAGGGACACCGGGGAGCTGTTTTTT. It specifies CASRMRDTGELFF.

This chain joins TRBV7-2 and TRBJ2-7, with a weak D call TRBD2 (6 bases). The germline V gene has CDR1 SGHTA and CDR2 FQGNSA. CDR3 length equals 15 residues. Deletions cut 5 bases from V and 3 bases from J, with 17 bases between. DNA of the CDR3: TGTGCCAGCAGCGCCGCGGCGAGGCGGGACTACGAGCAGTACTTC. It specifies CASSAAARRDYEQYF. Complete variable domain (other parts from reference TRBV7-2 and TRBJ2-7): GAGVSQSPSNKVTEKGKDVELRCDPISGHTALYWYRQSLGQGLEFLIYFQGNSAPDKSGLPSDRFSAERTGGSVSTLTIQRTQQEDSAVYLCASSAAARRDYEQYFGPGTRLTVT.

The chain links TRBV6-2 or TRBV6-3 to TRBJ2-1, with 10 bases aligning to TRBD1. V shed 4 bases, J shed 8 bases, and the junction held 8 bases outside the gene matches. Looked up from germline, CDR1 is MNHEY and CDR2 is SVGEGT. The CDR3 length is 15 residues. The CDR3 spells CASSWRDRGQDEQFF. DNA for the CDR3: TGTGCCAGCAGTTGGCGGGACAGGGGTCAAGATGAGCAGTTCTTC.

The chain employs TRBV6-5 and TRBJ1-2, with TRBD1 matching 7 bases. CDR1 MNHEY and CDR2 SVGAGI come from the germline V gene. V was clipped by 0 bases and J by 2 bases; unmatched bases: 3. CDR3 length equals 15 residues. The CDR3 here is CASSYSKQGNYGYTF. Written as DNA, the CDR3 is TGTGCCAGCAGTTACTCGAAACAGGGGAACTATGGCTACACCTTC.

This clonotype has just a few counts. The rearrangement uses TRBV7-9 and TRBJ2-1, with TRBD1 as a possible D gene (5 bases). This CDR3 has 12 residues. V was clipped by 1 base and J by 15 bases, with 13 bases between them. In germline, CDR1 is SEHNR, CDR2 FQNEAQ (reference sequence). The CDR3 spells CASSLGQPELFF. CDR3 in DNA: TGTGCCAGCAGCTTAGGACAGCCCGAACTGTTCTTC.

The chain uses TRBV9 and TRBJ2-3, with TRBD1 matching 9 bases. V gave up 3 bases and J gave up 1 base; unmatched junction bases: 6. The CDR3 has 16 residues. Germline assignment: CDR1 SGDLS and CDR2 YYNGEE. The CDR3 spells CASSAAGQGGTDTQYF. CDR3 coding DNA: TGTGCCAGCAGCGCAGCGGGACAGGGAGGCACAGATACGCAGTATTTT.

This clonotype was picked up a small number of times. The chain uses TRBV7-9 and TRBJ1-2, with TRBD1 matching 11 bases. Germline values: CDR1 SEHNR, CDR2 FQNEAQ (reference sequence). This CDR3 has 14 residues. J gave up 8 bases and V 5 bases, and 7 bases lay outside the gene matches. Here the CDR3 DNA reads TGTGCCAGCAGCCTCGGGACAGGGGGTCGGGGCTACACCTTC. Translation gives CASSLGTGGRGYTF. The whole variable domain, remainder taken from reference TRBV7-9 and TRBJ1-2, is DTGVSQNPRHKITKRGQNVTFRCDPISEHNRLYWYRQTLGQGPEFLTYFQNEAQLEKSRLLSDRFSAERPKGSFSTLEIQRTEQGDSAMYLCASSLGTGGRGYTFGSGTRLTVV.

The chain carries TRBV5-6 and TRBJ1-1; no reliable D call. The CDR3 is 14 residues long. Trimming pared 0 bases from V and 1 base from J, leaving 7 bases between. Germline V gene data show CDR1 as SGHDT and CDR2 as YYEEEE. This CDR3 reads CASSLVGRNTEAFF. CDR3 DNA: TGTGCCAGCAGCTTGGTTGGCAGGAACACTGAAGCTTTCTTT.